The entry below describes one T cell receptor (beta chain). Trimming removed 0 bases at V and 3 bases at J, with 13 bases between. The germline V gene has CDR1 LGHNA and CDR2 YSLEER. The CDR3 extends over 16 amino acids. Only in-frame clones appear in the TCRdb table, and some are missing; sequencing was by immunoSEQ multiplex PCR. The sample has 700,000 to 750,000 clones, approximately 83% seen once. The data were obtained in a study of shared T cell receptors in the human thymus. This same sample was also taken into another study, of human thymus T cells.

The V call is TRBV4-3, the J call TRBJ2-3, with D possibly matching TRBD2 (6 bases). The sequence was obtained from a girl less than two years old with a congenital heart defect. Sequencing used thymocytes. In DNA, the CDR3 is TGCGCCAGCAGCCAAGATAAGGGCCGGGGGACAGATACGCAGTATTTT. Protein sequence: CASSQDKGRGTDTQYF.